This TCR beta chain was identified during a study of breast tumors, draining lymph nodes, adjacent tissues. Breast cancer patients provided tissue from their axillary draining lymph nodes. The sample holds many counts of this clonotype. Its target is not known. TCRdb re-called the multiplex PCR reads with MiXCR, one entry per CDR3 protein. The sample has about 180,000 distinct CDR3 sequences, around a third seen once. The V end lost 5 bases, the J end lost 0 bases, and 14 bases lay between the germline ends. The germline V gene encodes CDR1 SGHAT and CDR2 FQNNGV. This CDR3 region has 16 residues. Study results and limitations: Data only fit, rather than demonstrated, lymph node origin of most tumor T cells. Data fit most tumor T cells coming from lymph node, expanding in tumor. Tumor repertoires ranked between lymph nodes and nontumor tissue in diversity, with V and J gene preferences.

Specimen: axillary lymph node tissue. The receptor comes from a female donor with breast cancer. Some clones in this sample may be carry-over from other donors' samples. The chain links TRBV11-2 to TRBJ2-1; tentative D call: TRBD2 (5 bases). As DNA, the CDR3 is TGTGCCAGCAGCCCAAGACCGGGATCCTCCTACAATGAGCAGTTCTTC. It is translated as CASSPRPGSSYNEQFF.